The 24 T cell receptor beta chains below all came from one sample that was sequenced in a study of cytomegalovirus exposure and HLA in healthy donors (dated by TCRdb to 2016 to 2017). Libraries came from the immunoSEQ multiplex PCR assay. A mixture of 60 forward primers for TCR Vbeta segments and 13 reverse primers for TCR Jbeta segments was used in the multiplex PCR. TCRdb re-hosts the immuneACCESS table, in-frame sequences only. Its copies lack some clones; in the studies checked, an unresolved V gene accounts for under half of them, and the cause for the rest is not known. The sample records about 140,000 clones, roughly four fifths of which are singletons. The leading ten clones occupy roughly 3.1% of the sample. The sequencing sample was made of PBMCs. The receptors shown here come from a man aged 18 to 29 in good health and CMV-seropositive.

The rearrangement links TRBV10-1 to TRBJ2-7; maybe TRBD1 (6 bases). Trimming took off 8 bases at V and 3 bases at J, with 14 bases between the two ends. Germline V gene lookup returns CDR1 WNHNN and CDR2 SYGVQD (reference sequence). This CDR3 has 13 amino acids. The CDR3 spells CASSRDNHYEQYF. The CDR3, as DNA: TGCGCCAGCTCCCGGGACAACCACTACGAGCAGTACTTC.

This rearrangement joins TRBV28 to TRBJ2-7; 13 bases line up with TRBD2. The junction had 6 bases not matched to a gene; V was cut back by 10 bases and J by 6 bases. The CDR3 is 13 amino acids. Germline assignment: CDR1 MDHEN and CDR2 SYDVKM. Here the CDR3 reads CATGTSGTLEQYF. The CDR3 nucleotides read TGTGCCACCGGGACTAGCGGGACCCTCGAGCAGTACTTC.

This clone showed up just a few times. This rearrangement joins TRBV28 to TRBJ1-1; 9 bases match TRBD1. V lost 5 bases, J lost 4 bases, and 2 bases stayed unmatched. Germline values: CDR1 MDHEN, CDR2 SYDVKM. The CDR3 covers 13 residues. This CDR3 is CASSRDRVTEAFF. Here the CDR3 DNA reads TGTGCCAGCAGTCGGGACAGGGTCACTGAAGCTTTCTTT.

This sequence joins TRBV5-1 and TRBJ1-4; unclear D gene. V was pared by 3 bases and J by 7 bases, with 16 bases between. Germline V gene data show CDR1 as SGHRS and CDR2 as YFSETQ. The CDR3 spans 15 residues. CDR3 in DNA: TGCGCCAGCAGCTATGAGTCGGGTGAGGGTGAAAAACTGTTTTTT. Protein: CASSYESGEGEKLFF.

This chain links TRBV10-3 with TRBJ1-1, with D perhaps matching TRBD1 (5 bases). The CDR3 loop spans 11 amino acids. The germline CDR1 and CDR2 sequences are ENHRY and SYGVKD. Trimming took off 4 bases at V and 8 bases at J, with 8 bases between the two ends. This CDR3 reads CAISGGTEAFF. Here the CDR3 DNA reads TGTGCCATCAGTGGCGGGACGGAAGCTTTCTTT.

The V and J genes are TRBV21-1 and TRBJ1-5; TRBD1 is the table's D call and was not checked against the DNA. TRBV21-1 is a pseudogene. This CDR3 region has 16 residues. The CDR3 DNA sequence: TGTGCCAGCAGCGCGTCAACAGGGGGAAACAATCAGCCCCAGCATTTT. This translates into CASSASTGGNNQPQHF.

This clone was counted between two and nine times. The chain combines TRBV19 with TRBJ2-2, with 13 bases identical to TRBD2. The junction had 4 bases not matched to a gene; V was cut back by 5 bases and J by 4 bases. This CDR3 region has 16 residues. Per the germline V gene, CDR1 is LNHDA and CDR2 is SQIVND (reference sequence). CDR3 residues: CASSRGTSGATGELFF. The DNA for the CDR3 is TGTGCCAGTAGTCGGGGGACTAGCGGGGCCACCGGGGAGCTGTTTTTT.

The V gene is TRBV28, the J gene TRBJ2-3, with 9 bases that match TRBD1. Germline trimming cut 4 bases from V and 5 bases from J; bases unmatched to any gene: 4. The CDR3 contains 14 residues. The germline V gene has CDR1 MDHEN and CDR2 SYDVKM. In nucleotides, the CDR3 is TGTGCCAGCAGTTACCCGGGACAGGGAGATACGCAGTATTTT. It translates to CASSYPGQGDTQYF.

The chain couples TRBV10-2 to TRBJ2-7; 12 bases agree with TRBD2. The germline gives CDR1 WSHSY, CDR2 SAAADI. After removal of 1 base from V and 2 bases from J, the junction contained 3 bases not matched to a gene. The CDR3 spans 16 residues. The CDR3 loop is CASSELLAGGPYEQYF. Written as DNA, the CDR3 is TGCGCCAGCAGTGAGTTACTAGCGGGAGGCCCCTACGAGCAGTACTTC.

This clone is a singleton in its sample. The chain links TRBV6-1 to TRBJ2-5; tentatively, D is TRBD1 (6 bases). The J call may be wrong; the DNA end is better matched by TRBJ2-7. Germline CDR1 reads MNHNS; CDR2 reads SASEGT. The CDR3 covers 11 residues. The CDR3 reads CASRTGYEQYF. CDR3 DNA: TGTGCCAGCAGAACAGGGTACGAGCAGTACTTC.

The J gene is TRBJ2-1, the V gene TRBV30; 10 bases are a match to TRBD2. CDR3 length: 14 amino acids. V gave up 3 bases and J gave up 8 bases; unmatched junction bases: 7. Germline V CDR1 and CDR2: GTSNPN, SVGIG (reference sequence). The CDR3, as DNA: TGTGCCTGGAGGCCTAGCGGGAGCAGGTATGAGCAGTTCTTC. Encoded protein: CAWRPSGSRYEQFF.

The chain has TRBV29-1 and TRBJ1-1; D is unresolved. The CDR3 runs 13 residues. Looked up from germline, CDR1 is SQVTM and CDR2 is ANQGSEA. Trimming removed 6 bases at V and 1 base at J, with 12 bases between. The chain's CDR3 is CSVLEQTNTEAFF. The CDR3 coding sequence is TGCAGCGTCCTGGAACAGACGAACACTGAAGCTTTCTTT. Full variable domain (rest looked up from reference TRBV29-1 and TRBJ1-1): SAVISQKPSRDICQRGTSLTIQCQVDSQVTMMFWYRQQPGQSLTLIATANQGSEATYESGFVIDKFPISRPNLTFSTLTVSNMSPEDSSIYLCSVLEQTNTEAFFGQGTRLTVV.

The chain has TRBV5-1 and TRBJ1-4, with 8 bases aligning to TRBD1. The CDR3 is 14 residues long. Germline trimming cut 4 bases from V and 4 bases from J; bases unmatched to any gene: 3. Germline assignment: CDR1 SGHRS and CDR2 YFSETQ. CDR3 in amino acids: CASSVTGVNEKLFF. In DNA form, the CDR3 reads TGCGCCAGCAGCGTGACAGGGGTTAATGAAAAACTGTTTTTT.

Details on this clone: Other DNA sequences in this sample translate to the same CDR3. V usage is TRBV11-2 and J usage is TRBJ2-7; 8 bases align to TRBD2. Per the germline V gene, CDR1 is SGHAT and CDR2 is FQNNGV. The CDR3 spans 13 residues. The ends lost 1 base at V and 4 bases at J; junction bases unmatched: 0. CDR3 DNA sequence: TGTGCCAGCAGCTTAGTAGCGGGGTACGAGCAGTACTTC. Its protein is CASSLVAGYEQYF. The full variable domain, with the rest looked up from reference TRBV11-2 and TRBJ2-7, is EAGVAQSPRYKIIEKRQSVAFWCNPISGHATLYWYQQILGQGPKLLIQFQNNGVVDDSQLPKDRFSAERLKGVDSTLKIQPAKLEDSAVYLCASSLVAGYEQYFGPGTRLTVT.

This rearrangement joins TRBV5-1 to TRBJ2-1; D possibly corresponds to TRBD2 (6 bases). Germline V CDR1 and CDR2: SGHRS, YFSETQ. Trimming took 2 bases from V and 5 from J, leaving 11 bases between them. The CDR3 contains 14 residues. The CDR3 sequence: CASSLTGEDNEQFF. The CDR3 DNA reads TGCGCCAGCAGCTTAACGGGAGAGGACAATGAGCAGTTCTTC.

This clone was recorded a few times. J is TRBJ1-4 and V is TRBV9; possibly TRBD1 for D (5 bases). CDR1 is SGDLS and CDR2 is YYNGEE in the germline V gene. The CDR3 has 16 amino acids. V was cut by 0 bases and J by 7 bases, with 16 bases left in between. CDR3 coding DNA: TGTGCCAGCAGCGTAGGGGGGGGAGGGCTCGCTGAAAAACTGTTTTTT. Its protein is CASSVGGGGLAEKLFF. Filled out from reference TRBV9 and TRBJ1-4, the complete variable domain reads DSGVTQTPKHLITATGQRVTLRCSPRSGDLSVYWYQQSLDQGLQFLIQYYNGEERAKGNILERFSAQQFPDLHSELNLSSLELGDSALYFCASSVGGGGLAEKLFFGSGTQLSVL.

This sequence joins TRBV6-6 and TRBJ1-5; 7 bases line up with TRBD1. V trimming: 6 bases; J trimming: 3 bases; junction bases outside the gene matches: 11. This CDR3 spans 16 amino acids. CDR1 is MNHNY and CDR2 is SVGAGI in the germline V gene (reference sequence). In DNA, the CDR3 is TGTGCCAGCAGGCAAACAGGGGAAGTAGACAATCAGCCCCAGCATTTT. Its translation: CASRQTGEVDNQPQHF.

In DNA, the CDR3 is TGTGCCAGCAGCCAAGAAGGCTCGGGGTACGAGCAGTACTTC. Its translation: CASSQEGSGYEQYF. The chain uses TRBV4-2 and TRBJ2-7; possibly TRBD2 for D (5 bases). V gave up 0 bases and J gave up 4 bases, with 10 bases separating them. The CDR3 covers 14 residues. Germline-derived CDR1 and CDR2 are LGHNA and YNFKEQ.

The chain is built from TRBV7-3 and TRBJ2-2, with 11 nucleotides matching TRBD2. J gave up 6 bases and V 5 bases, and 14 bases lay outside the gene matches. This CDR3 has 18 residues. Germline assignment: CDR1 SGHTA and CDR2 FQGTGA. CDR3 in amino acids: CASSIPGGSGRVAGELFF. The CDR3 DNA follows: TGTGCCAGCAGCATCCCCGGGGGTAGCGGGAGGGTCGCCGGGGAGCTGTTTTTT.

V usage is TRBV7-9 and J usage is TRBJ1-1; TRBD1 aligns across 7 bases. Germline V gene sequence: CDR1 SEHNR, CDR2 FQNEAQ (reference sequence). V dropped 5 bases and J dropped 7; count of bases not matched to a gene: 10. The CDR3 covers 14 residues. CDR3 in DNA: TGTGCCAGCAGCGATTTGACAGGGTTTGGTGAAGCTTTCTTT. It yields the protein CASSDLTGFGEAFF.

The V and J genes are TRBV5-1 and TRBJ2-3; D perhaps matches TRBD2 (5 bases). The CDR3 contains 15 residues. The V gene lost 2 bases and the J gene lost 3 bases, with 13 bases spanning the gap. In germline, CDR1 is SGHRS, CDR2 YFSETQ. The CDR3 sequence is CASSFQAEGTDTQYF. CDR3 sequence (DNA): TGCGCCAGCAGCTTTCAGGCAGAGGGTACAGATACGCAGTATTTT.

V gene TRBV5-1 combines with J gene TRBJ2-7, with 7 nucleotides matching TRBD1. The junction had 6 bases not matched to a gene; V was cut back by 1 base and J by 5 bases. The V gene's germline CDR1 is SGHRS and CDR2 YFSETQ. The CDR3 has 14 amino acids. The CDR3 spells CASSLMNRGNEQYF. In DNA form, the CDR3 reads TGCGCCAGCAGCTTGATGAACAGGGGAAACGAGCAGTACTTC.

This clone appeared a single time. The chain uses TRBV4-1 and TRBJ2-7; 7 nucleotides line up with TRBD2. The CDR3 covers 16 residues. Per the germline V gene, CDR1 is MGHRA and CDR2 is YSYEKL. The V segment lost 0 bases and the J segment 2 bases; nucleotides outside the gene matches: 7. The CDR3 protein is CASSQEGGGRTYEQYF. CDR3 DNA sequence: TGCGCCAGCAGCCAAGAGGGCGGGGGAAGAACCTACGAGCAGTACTTC.

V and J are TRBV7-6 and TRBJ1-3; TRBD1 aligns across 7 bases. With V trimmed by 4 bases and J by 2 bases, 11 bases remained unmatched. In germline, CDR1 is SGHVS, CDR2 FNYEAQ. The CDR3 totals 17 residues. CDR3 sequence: CASSSAGTALPGNTIYF. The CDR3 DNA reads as TGTGCCAGCAGCTCAGCCGGGACAGCTCTCCCTGGAAACACCATATATTTT.